The 7 T cell receptor beta chains below were found in one sample sequenced in a study of T cell repertoires in cytomegalovirus infection. Antigens for these TCRs are unknown. TCRdb used MiXCR to reprocess the reads, holding one entry per CDR3 protein. The table includes about 920,000 distinct CDR3 sequences, roughly 30% detected once. Source: cultured CD8+ T cells from PBMCs, taken from culture after CMV antigen stimulation. Source of these receptors: a human donor in good health (CMV status not recorded). Some clones in this sample may be carry-over from other donors' samples.

This clonotype was seen once. This chain connects TRBV7-9 to TRBJ1-1, with 10 bases matching TRBD1. Per the germline V gene, CDR1 is SEHNR and CDR2 is FQNEAQ (reference sequence). CDR3 length: 18 residues. The J segment lost 5 bases and the V segment lost 2 bases, leaving 14 bases of the junction unmatched. The CDR3 here is CASSLWVSDRGRDTEAFF. Written as DNA, the CDR3 is TGTGCCAGCAGCTTATGGGTTAGTGACAGGGGGCGAGATACTGAAGCTTTCTTT.

This clonotype has just a few counts. This sequence joins TRBV13 and TRBJ2-5, with D maybe TRBD2 (6 bases). Germline assignment: CDR1 PRHDT and CDR2 FYEKMQ (reference sequence). V lost 2 bases to trimming and J lost 5 bases, with 12 bases between them. The CDR3 runs 14 residues. The CDR3 DNA reads TGTGCCAGCAGCTTAATGGGGGGAGGTGAGACCCAGTACTTC. This encodes CASSLMGGGETQYF.

J is TRBJ2-7 and V is TRBV20-1; D might be TRBD1 or TRBD2, each matching 5 bases. CDR1 is DFQATT, CDR2 SNEGSKA, per germline (reference sequence). Trimming pared 0 bases from V and 2 bases from J, leaving 8 bases between. The CDR3 totals 13 residues. The CDR3 coding sequence is TGCAGTGCTAGAGATAGGGGACCCTACGAGCAGTACGTC. Translation: CSARDRGPYEQYV.

The sample holds a few counts of this clonotype. J is TRBJ1-1 and V is TRBV3-1; D may be TRBD1 (6 bases). Germline lookup yields CDR1 LGHDT and CDR2 YNNKEL (reference sequence). CDR3 length equals 14 residues. The germline V and J ends were trimmed by 5 bases and 1 base, with 11 bases remaining between them. As DNA, the CDR3 is TGTGCCAGCAGCTACGGGACAACGAACACTGAAGCTTTCTTT. Translated, it gives CASSYGTTNTEAFF.

This clonotype was observed many times. This chain uses TRBV12-3 or TRBV12-4 with TRBJ1-1; possibly TRBD1 for D (5 bases). Trimming removed 5 bases from V and 0 bases from J, with 16 bases in between. This CDR3 is built from 16 residues. CDR3 residues: CASSVRDWALNTEAFF. The CDR3 DNA reads TGTGCCAGCAGTGTCCGGGACTGGGCGTTGAACACTGAAGCTTTCTTT.

The chain is built from TRBV20-1 and TRBJ1-1; unclear D gene. Trimming removed 6 bases from V and 1 base from J, with 9 bases in between. The CDR3 consists of 12 residues. Germline V CDR1 and CDR2: DFQATT, SNEGSKA (reference sequence). The CDR3 bases are TGCAGTGCCTGGGTCAAGAACACTGAAGCTTTCTTT. Its protein is CSAWVKNTEAFF.

This clonotype was seen at least ten times. A junction end diverges from the germline sequence, so it may reflect a read error. This chain uses TRBV7-7 with TRBJ2-7; 8 bases are a match to TRBD1. CDR1 is SSHAT, CDR2 FNYEAQ, per germline (reference sequence). This CDR3 comprises 13 residues. CDR3 loop: CASSPGTGWEQYF. For the CDR3, the DNA is TGTGCTAGCAGCCCCGGGACAGGTTGGGAGCAGTACTTC.